This entry lists 2 T cell receptor beta chains sequenced from one sample in a study of blood T cell repertoires in COVID-19 (dated by TCRdb to 2020 to 2022). Receptor libraries were prepared by the immunoSEQ multiplex PCR assay. The table comes from immuneACCESS by way of TCRdb, which keeps in-frame sequences with V and J called. Part of the clones is missing from these tables; in studies checked, under half for an unresolved V gene and the rest for unknown reasons. The sample table records approximately 210,000 clones; about 85% of these occur just once. 20% of the sample is held by the ten biggest clonotypes. The sequencing input was peripheral blood. Receptors originate from a human donor in a cohort sampled during active COVID-19.

This sequence joins TRBV25-1 and TRBJ1-5; TRBD1 might be the D (6 bases). Germline CDR1 and CDR2: MGHDK and SYGVNS. V lost 2 bases, J lost 7 bases, and 12 bases lay in between. This CDR3 has 14 amino acids. The CDR3 sequence: CASSETGMGQPQHF. The CDR3 DNA reads TGTGCCAGCAGTGAAACAGGGATGGGACAGCCCCAGCATTTT. Full variable domain (remainder filled in from reference TRBV25-1 and TRBJ1-5): EADIYQTPRYLVIGTGKKITLECSQTMGHDKMYWYQQDPGMELHLIHYSYGVNSTEKGDLSSESTVSRIRTEHFPLTLESARPSHTSQYLCASSETGMGQPQHFGDGTRLSIL.

The J gene is TRBJ2-1, the V gene TRBV29-1; D is possibly TRBD1 (5 bases). Germline loops: CDR1 SQVTM, CDR2 ANQGSEA. The CDR3 extends over 18 amino acids. The ends were cut back, 0 bases at V and 5 bases at J, with 23 bases in the middle. DNA of the CDR3: TGCAGCGTTGAAGATAGGGGCTGGGGCCGGGTTACCAACAATGAGCAGTTCTTC. The encoded protein is CSVEDRGWGRVTNNEQFF.